The 3 T cell receptor beta chains reported below all come from one sample, sequenced in a study of blood T cell repertoires in COVID-19 (dated by TCRdb to the early 2020s). Library preparation used the immunoSEQ multiplex PCR assay. The source is immuneACCESS, and TCRdb retained only in-frame sequences with V and J called. Part of the clones is not carried over; for the studies checked, unresolved V genes explain less than half of this, and the remainder is unexplained. Across this sample there are about 140,000 clones, with roughly 80% seen only once. The top ten hold about 4% of the sample. The sequenced sample was peripheral blood. The source is a woman at least 80 years old with acute or convalescent COVID-19.

V usage is TRBV18 and J usage is TRBJ2-5, with a weak D call TRBD2 (5 bases). Germline V lookup: CDR1 KGHSH, CDR2 LQKENI. The V gene lost 2 bases and the J gene lost 1 base, with 5 bases spanning the gap. This CDR3 spans 13 amino acids. The CDR3 spells CASSPGLQETQYF. The CDR3 DNA reads as TGTGCCAGCTCACCAGGACTCCAAGAGACCCAGTACTTC.

This rearrangement joins TRBV27 to TRBJ2-7, with 8 bases fitting TRBD1. CDR1 and CDR2 from the germline V gene are MNHEY and SMNVEV (reference sequence). This CDR3 contains 14 residues. The J segment lost 5 bases and the V segment lost 1 base, leaving 4 bases of the junction unmatched. The CDR3 coding sequence is TGTGCCAGCAGTTTATACAGGGGGTACCACGAGCAGTACTTC. This encodes CASSLYRGYHEQYF.

The rearrangement links TRBV2 to TRBJ1-2; D possibly corresponds to TRBD1 (5 bases). This CDR3 has 12 amino acids. The germline V gene encodes CDR1 SNHLY and CDR2 FYNNEI. The V end was cut by 7 bases, the J end by 4 bases, with 10 bases between. The CDR3 loop is CASNRQLYGYTF. Here the CDR3 DNA reads TGTGCCAGCAACCGACAGCTCTATGGCTACACCTTC.